Detailed here is one T cell receptor (beta chain). Methods used by the authors: How many nucleated cells were present was estimated from reference gene primer amplification. TCRdb keeps only in-frame clones here, not all; method: immunoSEQ multiplex PCR. From that table come the V and J calls and clone size; the DNA was used to work out D and trimming. This repertoire shows 100,000 to 150,000 clones, approximately 80% found once; its top ten account for roughly 2.7%. This specimen comes from a study of blood T cell repertoires in COVID-19. Study in general: Sites across the United States, Italy and Spain contributed samples from acute and convalescent COVID-19. T cells, B-cell-depleted T cells, or PBMCs provided the cDNA or gDNA that served as material.

Per the germline V gene, CDR1 is MNHEY and CDR2 is SMNVEV (reference sequence). The CDR3 runs to 19 residues. V dropped 5 bases and J dropped 3; count of bases not matched to a gene: 12. The rearrangement uses TRBV27 and TRBJ2-1; the match to TRBD2 covers 14 bases. The source is a man aged 50-59 years with acute or convalescent COVID-19. Material for sequencing was peripheral blood. The CDR3 region has the DNA TGTGCCAGCAGTCCTGGGGGACTAGCGGGAGTCTTAGGCTACAATGAGCAGTTCTTC. Translating it yields CASSPGGLAGVLGYNEQFF.